What follows are 25 T cell receptor beta chains derived from one specimen sequenced in a study of control samples from healthy donors and cancer patients. Clones were sequenced by immunoSEQ multiplex PCR, and TCRdb holds only the in-frame ones, with some missing. The sample gives 95,000 to 120,000 clones, about 80% of which show up once; about 5.9% is in the top ten. The specimen sequenced was blood. All receptors derive from a man between 18 and 29 years old in good health.

The chain carries TRBV7-2 and TRBJ1-3; no clear D. This CDR3 has 15 residues. Trimming shortened V by 4 bases and J by 0 bases, and 10 bases separated the two germline ends. Germline-derived CDR1 and CDR2 are SGHTA and FQGNSA. In DNA form, the CDR3 reads TGTGCCAGCAGCTCCGTCGCCCTCTCTGGAAACACCATATATTTT. This codes for CASSSVALSGNTIYF. Supplemented by reference TRBV7-2 and TRBJ1-3, the full variable domain reads GAGVSQSPSNKVTEKGKDVELRCDPISGHTALYWYRQSLGQGLEFLIYFQGNSAPDKSGLPSDRFSAERTGGSVSTLTIQRTQQEDSAVYLCASSSVALSGNTIYFGEGSWLTVV.

The V gene is TRBV29-1, the J gene TRBJ2-2; D might be TRBD1 or TRBD2, each matching 6 bases. Germline V lookup: CDR1 SQVTM, CDR2 ANQGSEA. The ends were cut back, 5 bases at V and 7 bases at J, with 14 bases in the middle. The CDR3 consists of 13 residues. The DNA for the CDR3 is TGCAGCGTTATTGGGGGGCACGGCGGGGAGCTGTTTTTT. It codes for CSVIGGHGGELFF.

This rearrangement joins TRBV24-1 to TRBJ2-5; 10 positions agree with TRBD1. This CDR3 spans 16 amino acids. Germline V lookup: CDR1 KGHDR, CDR2 SFDVKD. J gave up 1 base and V 7 bases, and 8 bases lay outside the gene matches. CDR3 region: CATSDRGQGPQETQYF. The CDR3 region has the DNA TGTGCCACCAGCGACAGGGGGCAGGGCCCCCAAGAGACCCAGTACTTC.

V and J are TRBV7-9 and TRBJ1-4; D is possibly TRBD1 (6 bases). The CDR3 is 15 amino acids. Germline V gene data show CDR1 as SEHNR and CDR2 as FQNEAQ (reference sequence). Trimming left V 2 bases short and J 5 bases short, with 12 bases between. CDR3 nucleotides: TGTGCCAGCAGCTTAAAGGGGGGCGTAAATGAAAAACTGTTTTTT. Its protein product is CASSLKGGVNEKLFF.

V usage is TRBV7-9 and J usage is TRBJ2-5; D possibly corresponds to TRBD2 (5 bases). The V gene's germline CDR1 is SEHNR and CDR2 FQNEAQ (reference sequence). Trimming pared 5 bases from V and 5 bases from J, leaving 18 bases between. The CDR3 sequence is 15 residues long. This CDR3 reads CASSPQTRTRETQYF. CDR3 nucleotide sequence: TGTGCCAGCAGCCCCCAGACAAGGACTCGCGAGACCCAGTACTTC.

The genes are TRBV11-2 and TRBJ2-4; TRBD2 matches at 9 bases. The CDR3 consists of 15 residues. Germline lookup yields CDR1 SGHAT and CDR2 FQNNGV. The ends lost 1 base at V and 8 bases at J; junction bases unmatched: 6. CDR3 residues: CASSLAGLAWDIQYF. The CDR3 DNA reads TGTGCCAGCAGCTTAGCCGGACTAGCGTGGGACATTCAGTACTTC.

The chain combines TRBV6-6 with TRBJ2-6; no reliable D call. The CDR3 length is 15 residues. Trimming removed 6 bases at V and 3 bases at J, with 12 bases between. Looked up from germline, CDR1 is MNHNY and CDR2 is SVGAGI (reference sequence). The CDR3: CASSAHDFGANVLTF. The DNA for the CDR3 is TGTGCCAGCAGCGCCCACGACTTTGGGGCCAACGTCCTGACTTTC.

The chain carries TRBV4-3 and TRBJ1-2, with D perhaps TRBD1 (5 bases). The CDR3 has 17 amino acids. Germline V CDR1 and CDR2: LGHNA, YSLEER. The V end lost 3 bases, the J end lost 0 bases, and 17 bases lay between the germline ends. The CDR3 reads CASSHSDSRQANYGYTF. CDR3 in DNA: TGCGCCAGCAGCCATTCCGACAGCCGCCAAGCTAACTATGGCTACACCTTC.

This clone was detected only once. CDR3 DNA sequence: TGCGCCAGCAGCTTGGGGGTTCCAACAGATACGCAGTATTTT. Protein product: CASSLGVPTDTQYF. The chain links TRBV5-1 to TRBJ2-3, with D hard to call. Trimming took 0 bases from V and 3 from J, leaving 8 bases between them. This CDR3 contains 14 residues. Germline V gene lookup returns CDR1 SGHRS and CDR2 YFSETQ.

This clone was counted once. V gene TRBV7-2 combines with J gene TRBJ2-1; TRBD2 matches 9 bases. Losses at the gene ends were 4 bases for V and 11 bases for J; bases not matched to a gene: 6. The CDR3 covers 13 residues. CDR1 is SGHTA, CDR2 FQGNSA, per germline. CDR3 region: CASSSPGLAKQFF. CDR3 bases: TGTGCCAGCAGCTCCCCGGGACTAGCAAAGCAGTTCTTC.

The rearrangement links TRBV5-1 to TRBJ1-2, with D perhaps TRBD1 (5 bases). Trimming took off 4 bases at V and 0 bases at J, with 16 bases between the two ends. Germline V gives CDR1 SGHRS, CDR2 YFSETQ. CDR3 length equals 16 residues. CDR3 DNA: TGCGCCAGCAGCCGAGGGACGGCGGAGGCTAACTATGGCTACACCTTC. As protein: CASSRGTAEANYGYTF.

The chain employs TRBV19 and TRBJ2-3; 10 bases line up with TRBD1. From germline, CDR1 is LNHDA and CDR2 SQIVND (reference sequence). Trimming took 3 bases from V and 1 from J; bases not matched to a gene: 10. CDR3 size: 18 residues. The CDR3 protein is CASSMGQGPPGRTDTQYF. CDR3 sequence (DNA): TGTGCCAGTAGTATGGGACAGGGGCCCCCCGGGCGCACAGATACGCAGTATTTT.

V is TRBV3-1 (or the pseudogene TRBV3-2) and J is TRBJ1-1; tentative D call: TRBD1 (5 bases). V lost 1 base and J 10 bases, leaving 13 bases between the germline ends. This CDR3 region has 13 residues. Germline lookup yields CDR1 LGHDT and CDR2 YNNKEL (reference sequence). The CDR3 is CASSQGEGMRAFF. In nucleotides, the CDR3 is TGTGCCAGCAGCCAAGGTGAGGGGATGAGAGCTTTCTTT.

The chain has TRBV7-8 and TRBJ2-3; TRBD2 agrees at 10 bases. There are 18 residues in the CDR3. V shed 0 bases and J 1 base; nucleotides not matched to a gene: 7. Germline V CDR1 and CDR2: SGHVS, FQNEAQ. The chain's CDR3 is CASSLASGGNDGTDTQYF. The CDR3 DNA sequence: TGTGCCAGCAGCTTAGCTAGCGGGGGGAATGACGGCACAGATACGCAGTATTTT.

This clone was detected only once. The chain has TRBV6-6 and TRBJ1-4; D gene unclear. Germline V gene data show CDR1 as MNHNY and CDR2 as SVGAGI (reference sequence). This CDR3 region has 12 residues. The ends were cut back, 2 bases at V and 11 bases at J, with 9 bases in the middle. CDR3: CASSYEEAKLFF. CDR3 sequence (DNA): TGTGCCAGCAGTTACGAGGAGGCGAAACTGTTTTTT.

The chain combines TRBV7-9 with TRBJ1-2; tentatively, D is TRBD1 (5 bases). Trimming removed 2 bases at V and 5 bases at J, with 9 bases between. Germline V lookup: CDR1 SEHNR, CDR2 FQNEAQ (reference sequence). The CDR3 sequence is 13 residues long. The CDR3 loop is CASSLSGVYGYTF. In DNA, the CDR3 is TGTGCCAGCAGCTTATCGGGGGTATATGGCTACACCTTC.

Points on this clone: A read error may account for a junction end that differs from germline. The rearrangement joins TRBV6-5 to TRBJ2-2; TRBD1 aligns across 9 bases. CDR3 length: 16 amino acids. Germline V gene data show CDR1 as MNHEY and CDR2 as SVGAGI. In nucleotides, the CDR3 is TGTGCCAGCAGTTACTCGGACAGGGGTGGGGCCGGGGAGTTGTTTTTT. It yields the protein CASSYSDRGGAGELFF.

This chain uses TRBV4-1 with TRBJ1-3; D not resolved. Trimming left V 3 bases short and J 0 bases short, with 6 bases between. The CDR3 contains 14 residues. The germline V gene encodes CDR1 MGHRA and CDR2 YSYEKL. CDR3: CASSQRISGNTIYF. In DNA form, the CDR3 reads TGCGCCAGCAGCCAGAGGATCTCTGGAAACACCATATATTTT.

The CDR3 here is CASSYGDYGYTF. DNA for the CDR3: TGCGCCAGCAGCTATGGGGACTATGGCTACACCTTC. This chain uses TRBV5-1 with TRBJ1-2; no firm D call. Between the trimmed V and J ends, which lost 3 bases and 3 bases, there was a span of 6 bases. The germline V gene has CDR1 SGHRS and CDR2 YFSETQ. This CDR3 region has 12 residues.

This chain joins TRBV5-5 and TRBJ2-5; possibly TRBD2 for D (5 bases). Trimming cost V 4 bases and J 4 bases, with 11 bases left between them. From germline, CDR1 is SGHKS and CDR2 YYEKEE (reference sequence). The CDR3 totals 13 residues. The DNA for the CDR3 is TGTGCCAGCAGCCTCCTCCGGGGAGAGACCCAGTACTTC. Amino acids: CASSLLRGETQYF.

The V and J genes are TRBV28 and TRBJ1-1; D remains unclear. This CDR3 spans 14 amino acids. Germline V gives CDR1 MDHEN, CDR2 SYDVKM. V lost 1 base and J lost 1, with 7 bases in between. The DNA for the CDR3 is TGTGCCAGCAGTTTATTGAAGGGGAACACTGAAGCTTTCTTT. Translated: CASSLLKGNTEAFF. Looking up the rest from reference TRBV28 and TRBJ1-1 gives the full variable domain: DVKVTQSSRYLVKRTGEKVFLECVQDMDHENMFWYRQDPGLGLRLIYFSYDVKMKEKGDIPEGYSVSREKKERFSLILESASTNQTSMYLCASSLLKGNTEAFFGQGTRLTVV.

This chain connects TRBV27 to TRBJ2-7; weak D call: TRBD2 (5 bases). The V and J ends lost 2 bases and 4 bases respectively, with 12 bases between them. Germline assignment: CDR1 MNHEY and CDR2 SMNVEV (reference sequence). The CDR3 runs 14 residues. CDR3 in amino acids: CASSLQVRGYEQYF. The CDR3 nucleotides are TGTGCCAGCAGTTTACAGGTTCGAGGGTACGAGCAGTACTTC.

V usage is TRBV10-3 and J usage is TRBJ1-1; D not certain. This CDR3 spans 15 amino acids. With 2 bases removed from V and 1 base from J, the gap between germline ends came to 11 bases. Germline-derived CDR1 and CDR2 are ENHRY and SYGVKD. CDR3 protein: CAISESEVRNTEAFF. The CDR3, as DNA: TGTGCCATCAGTGAGAGTGAGGTTCGGAACACTGAAGCTTTCTTT.

This clone was found once. This chain links TRBV27 with TRBJ2-3; TRBD1 aligns across 8 bases. The CDR3 contains 16 residues. Germline loops: CDR1 MNHEY, CDR2 SMNVEV (reference sequence). The V gene end was trimmed by 5 bases and the J gene end by 2 bases; junction bases not matched to a gene: 9. Here the CDR3 DNA reads TGTGCCAGCAGTGCCACAGGGGGAGGACACACAGATACGCAGTATTTT. Protein: CASSATGGGHTDTQYF.

CDR3 amino acids: CATSTTTYGLGKENIQYF. In DNA form, the CDR3 reads TGTGCCACCAGCACTACAACATATGGCCTCGGGAAGGAAAACATTCAGTACTTC. The chain recombines TRBV15 with TRBJ2-4; the D gene is possibly TRBD2 (5 bases). Germline CDR1 and CDR2: LNHNV and YYDKDF (reference sequence). Trimming shortened V by 4 bases and J by 5 bases, and 24 bases separated the two germline ends. This CDR3 contains 18 residues.